The TCR beta chain under discussion was sequenced for a study of cytomegalovirus exposure and HLA in healthy donors. The PCR used 60 Vbeta and 13 Jbeta primers. Clones were read by immunoSEQ multiplex PCR, and TCRdb kept only the in-frame ones, dropping some. The sample lists roughly 150,000 clones, 70% to 90% occurring once. Germline CDR1 is SGHNT and CDR2 is YYREEE (reference sequence). V dropped 4 bases and J dropped 8; count of bases not matched to a gene: 2. This CDR3 has 11 residues. Sequenced sample: PBMCs. The rearrangement links TRBV5-4 to TRBJ1-2; 7 positions agree with TRBD1. The receptor comes from a young man in good health and CMV-seropositive. CDR3 nucleotide sequence: TGTGCCAGCAGCGCAGGGGGAGGCTACACCTTC. As protein: CASSAGGGYTF.